This T cell receptor (beta chain) was identified during a study of cytomegalovirus exposure and HLA in healthy donors. Regarding the study as a whole: The authors considered a cluster of highly shared sequence variants likely to be a sequencing artifact. In a later analysis, a genetic analysis reported fewer productive-TCR N-insertions in an Asian-associated ancestry cluster than the cohort average. With high specificity and sensitivity, the classifier reportedly diagnosed cytomegalovirus status. Common viral pathogens seemed to be connected with several of the most significant clusters, according to a later analysis.

Amplification used 60 Vbeta primers and 13 Jbeta primers. Sequencing used immunoSEQ multiplex PCR; TCRdb keeps in-frame clones, though not all of them. The sample lists about 160,000 clones, 80% seen once, with 1.3% in the top ten. With regard to this clone: Its matching antigen is unknown.

The CDR3 extends over 13 amino acids. From germline, CDR1 is SQVTM and CDR2 ANQGSEA. The TCR comes from a man in his thirties or forties in good health and CMV-seronegative. Sequencing was done on a sample of PBMCs. The V gene is TRBV29-1, the J gene TRBJ1-4; 8 nucleotides agree with TRBD1. The CDR3 sequence is CSWTGTGNEKLFF. The CDR3, as DNA: TGCTCATGGACCGGGACAGGAAATGAAAAACTGTTTTTT.